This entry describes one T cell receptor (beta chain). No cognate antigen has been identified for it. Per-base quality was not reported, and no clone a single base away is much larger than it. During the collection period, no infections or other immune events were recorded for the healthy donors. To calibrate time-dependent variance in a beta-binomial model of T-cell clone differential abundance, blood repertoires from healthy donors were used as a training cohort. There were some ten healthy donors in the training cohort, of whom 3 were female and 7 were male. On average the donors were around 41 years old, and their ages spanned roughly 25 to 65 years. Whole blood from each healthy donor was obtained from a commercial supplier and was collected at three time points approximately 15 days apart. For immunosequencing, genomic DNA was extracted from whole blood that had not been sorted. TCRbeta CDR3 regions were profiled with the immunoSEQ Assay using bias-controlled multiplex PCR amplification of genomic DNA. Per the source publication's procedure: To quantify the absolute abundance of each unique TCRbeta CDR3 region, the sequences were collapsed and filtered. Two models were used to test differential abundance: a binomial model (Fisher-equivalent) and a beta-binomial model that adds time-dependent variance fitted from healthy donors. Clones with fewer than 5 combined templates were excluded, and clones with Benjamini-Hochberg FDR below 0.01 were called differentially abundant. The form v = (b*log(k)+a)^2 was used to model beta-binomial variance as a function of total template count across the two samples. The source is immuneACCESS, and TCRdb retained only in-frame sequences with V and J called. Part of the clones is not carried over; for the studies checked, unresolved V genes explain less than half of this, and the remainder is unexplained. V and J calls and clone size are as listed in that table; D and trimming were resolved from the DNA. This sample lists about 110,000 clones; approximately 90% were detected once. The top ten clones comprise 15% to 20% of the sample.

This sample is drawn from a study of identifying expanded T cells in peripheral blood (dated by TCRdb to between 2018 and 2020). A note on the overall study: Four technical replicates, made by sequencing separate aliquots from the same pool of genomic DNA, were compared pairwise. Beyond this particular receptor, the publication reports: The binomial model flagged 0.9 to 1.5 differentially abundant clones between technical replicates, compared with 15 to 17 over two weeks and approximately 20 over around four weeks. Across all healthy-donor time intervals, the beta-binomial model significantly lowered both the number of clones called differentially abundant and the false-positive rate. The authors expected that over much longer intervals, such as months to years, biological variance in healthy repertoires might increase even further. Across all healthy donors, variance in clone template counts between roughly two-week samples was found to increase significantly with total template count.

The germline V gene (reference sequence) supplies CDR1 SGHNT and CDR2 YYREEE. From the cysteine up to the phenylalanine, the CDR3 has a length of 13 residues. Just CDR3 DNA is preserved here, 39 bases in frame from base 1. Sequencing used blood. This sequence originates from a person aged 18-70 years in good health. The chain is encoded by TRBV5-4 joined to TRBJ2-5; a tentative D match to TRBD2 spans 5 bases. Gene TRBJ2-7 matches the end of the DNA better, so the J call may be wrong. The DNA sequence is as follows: TGTGCCAGCAGCTTGGTCGGGGAAGGCGAGCAGTACTTC. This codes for CASSLVGEGEQYF.